This TCR beta chain emerged from a study of vaccination and CD4 T cells after COVID-19. Study-wide context: Overlapping peptides covering the spike proteins of SARS-CoV-2, HCoV-NL63, HCoV-OC43 and HCoV-229E were added to stimulate cells.

Study results and limitations: A median approximately 83% of convalescent patients' SARS-CoV-2-reactive clones emerged only after vaccination.

Regarding this clonotype: Its antigen is currently unknown.

With the Oncomine TCR Beta short-read assay, DNA from cultured CD4+ T cells was sequenced. Genomic DNA was extracted from cultured CD4+ T cells. TCRdb reanalysed the PCR reads using MiXCR and keeps one entry per CDR3 protein. The data hold some 22,000 distinct CDR3 sequences, with 67% observed a single time. This CDR3 contains 16 residues. CDR1 and CDR2 (germline): KGHDR, SFDVKD. V was trimmed by 5 bases and J by 1 base, leaving 15 bases between them. As to treatment: roughly ten-day PBMC culture with coronavirus spike peptide pools or control peptides (ViraFEST assay). Healthy vaccinees, negative for nucleocapsid antibodies before and after vaccination, had no earlier SARS-CoV-2 infection.

The TCR comes from a human donor who received a COVID-19 vaccine. The chain couples TRBV24-1 to TRBJ2-3, with D perhaps matching TRBD2 (5 bases). Sequences were derived from CD4+ T cells from blood, cultured in vitro, sampled after SARS-CoV-2 vaccination. DNA of the CDR3: TGTGCCACCAGTGTATCCTCGACCGGGGGCACAGATACGCAGTATTTT. Encoded protein: CATSVSSTGGTDTQYF.